One sample yielded the 27 T cell receptor beta chains listed below, sequenced in a study of cytomegalovirus exposure and HLA in healthy donors. PCR involved 60 Vbeta and 13 Jbeta primers. TCRdb keeps only in-frame clones here, not all; method: immunoSEQ multiplex PCR. The repertoire holds around 150,000 clones, with roughly 70% as singletons. The sequencing input was PBMCs. These receptors were taken from a human donor in good health.

This chain links TRBV19 with TRBJ1-1, with D unresolved. With 7 bases removed from V and 5 bases from J, the gap between germline ends came to 8 bases. The CDR3 has 11 amino acids. Germline CDR1 reads LNHDA; CDR2 reads SQIVND (reference sequence). The CDR3 is CASILRTEAFF. CDR3 coding DNA: TGTGCCAGTATCCTGAGGACTGAAGCTTTCTTT.

The chain carries TRBV29-1 and TRBJ2-2; 8 nucleotides align to TRBD1. CDR1 SQVTM and CDR2 ANQGSEA come from the germline V gene. The CDR3 sequence is 15 residues long. After removal of 1 base from V and 4 bases from J, the junction contained 5 bases not matched to a gene. The CDR3 region is CSVEGSQGATGELFF. Here the CDR3 DNA reads TGCAGCGTTGAAGGTTCTCAGGGGGCCACCGGGGAGCTGTTTTTT.

V is TRBV14 and J is TRBJ2-1; D gene unclear. Germline assignment: CDR1 SGHDN and CDR2 FVKESK. V lost 1 base and J lost 15, with 10 bases in between. This CDR3 spans 11 amino acids. DNA for the CDR3: TGTGCCAGCAGCCAAGGGCTAGACCTGTTCTTC. It codes for CASSQGLDLFF.

Note on this clone: A junction boundary mismatches the germline segment, possibly from a read error. V gene TRBV28 combines with J gene TRBJ2-5, with TRBD1 matching 9 bases. The length of the CDR3 is 16 residues. CDR1 is MDHEN, CDR2 SYDVKM, per germline. The CDR3 coding sequence is TGTGCCGGCAGTTTATGGATGGGAGACAGGGGGGAGACCCAGTACTTC. Translating gives CAGSLWMGDRGETQYF.

The genes are TRBV11-2 and TRBJ1-5; D uncertain. Germline V gene lookup returns CDR1 SGHAT and CDR2 FQNNGV. The V gene lost 1 base and the J gene lost 6 bases, with 7 bases spanning the gap. The CDR3 extends over 13 amino acids. CDR3 bases: TGTGCCAGCAGCTTAGGCCCGAGTCAGCCCCAGCATTTT. This codes for CASSLGPSQPQHF.

The CDR3 nucleotides read TGTGCCAGCAACAATCGTGGGGGCTCTGAAGCTTTCTTT. It codes for CASNNRGGSEAFF. This chain uses TRBV2 with TRBJ1-1, with D possibly being TRBD1 (6 bases). Germline values: CDR1 SNHLY, CDR2 FYNNEI. V was shortened by 7 bases and J by 6 bases, with 15 bases between the two germline ends. The CDR3 runs 13 residues.

The J gene is TRBJ2-1, the V gene TRBV18, with D possibly being TRBD1 (5 bases). Deletions cut 0 bases from V and 7 bases from J, with 16 bases between. Per the germline V gene, CDR1 is KGHSH and CDR2 is LQKENI. The CDR3 totals 16 residues. The CDR3 bases are TGTGCCAGCTCACCACCCCAGGGTGGCTTGGGTAATGAGCAGTTCTTC. This translates into CASSPPQGGLGNEQFF.

The gene calls are TRBV28 and TRBJ2-5; D perhaps matches TRBD1 (6 bases). This CDR3 comprises 16 residues. CDR1 MDHEN and CDR2 SYDVKM come from the germline V gene. V shed 4 bases and J shed 1 base, with 16 bases lying between them. The CDR3 spells CASSSLPTGSQETQYF. The CDR3 nucleotides are TGTGCCAGCAGTTCCCTACCAACAGGGTCCCAAGAGACCCAGTACTTC. The full variable domain, rest sourced from reference TRBV28 and TRBJ2-5, is DVKVTQSSRYLVKRTGEKVFLECVQDMDHENMFWYRQDPGLGLRLIYFSYDVKMKEKGDIPEGYSVSREKKERFSLILESASTNQTSMYLCASSSLPTGSQETQYFGPGTRLLVL.

J is TRBJ1-4 and V is TRBV27; maybe TRBD1 (5 bases). Germline lookup yields CDR1 MNHEY and CDR2 SMNVEV (reference sequence). The CDR3 is 16 amino acids. V was shortened by 5 bases and J by 3 bases, with 16 bases between the two germline ends. Here the CDR3 reads CASSPSWAGSNEKLFF. The CDR3 coding sequence is TGTGCCAGCAGTCCCTCTTGGGCAGGGTCTAATGAAAAACTGTTTTTT.

The chain employs TRBV11-2 and TRBJ2-1; D not certain. Trimming removed 1 base from V and 0 bases from J, with 7 bases in between. CDR1 is SGHAT, CDR2 FQNNGV, per germline. The CDR3 consists of 15 residues. This chain's CDR3 is CASSLGRSSYNEQFF. The CDR3 DNA follows: TGTGCCAGCAGCTTAGGCCGGAGCTCCTACAATGAGCAGTTCTTC.

The rearrangement joins TRBV18 to TRBJ1-1; 7 bases agree with TRBD1. V trimming: 2 bases; J trimming: 2 bases; junction bases outside the gene matches: 8. Germline loops: CDR1 KGHSH, CDR2 LQKENI. The CDR3 has 16 amino acids. This chain's CDR3 is CASSPNRGQDNTEAFF. CDR3 coding DNA: TGTGCCAGCTCACCAAACCGTGGACAGGACAACACTGAAGCTTTCTTT.

The chain links TRBV6-7 to TRBJ1-2, with D tentatively TRBD1 (6 bases). TRBV6-7 is reported as an ORF; its role is uncertain. The V gene lost 11 bases and the J gene lost 2 bases, with 15 bases spanning the gap. This CDR3 is 13 amino acids long. Here the CDR3 reads CAGNREPNYGYTF. CDR3 in DNA: TGTGCCGGTAACAGGGAGCCCAACTATGGCTACACCTTC.

The J gene is TRBJ2-3, the V gene TRBV7-2, with 12 bases lining up with TRBD2. The V segment lost 5 bases and the J segment 2 bases; nucleotides outside the gene matches: 11. CDR1 is SGHTA, CDR2 FQGNSA, per germline. This CDR3 has 18 residues. The CDR3, as DNA: TGTGCCAGCAGCATTACTCCGGGACTAGCGGGTTACACAGATACGCAGTATTTT. Translating it yields CASSITPGLAGYTDTQYF. Full variable domain (missing parts from reference TRBV7-2 and TRBJ2-3): GAGVSQSPSNKVTEKGKDVELRCDPISGHTALYWYRQSLGQGLEFLIYFQGNSAPDKSGLPSDRFSAERTGGSVSTLTIQRTQQEDSAVYLCASSITPGLAGYTDTQYFGPGTRLTVL.

This clone appeared a few times. This chain links TRBV4-3 with TRBJ1-4; weak D call: TRBD1 (5 bases). The CDR3 extends over 16 amino acids. Germline V gene sequence: CDR1 LGHNA, CDR2 YSLEER. Trimming shortened V by 0 bases and J by 4 bases, and 12 bases separated the two germline ends. CDR3 in amino acids: CASSQDWGSLNEKLFF. The CDR3 DNA reads as TGCGCCAGCAGCCAAGATTGGGGCAGCCTTAATGAAAAACTGTTTTTT.

The V call is TRBV6-5, the J call TRBJ2-7, with a weak D call TRBD2 (5 bases). The ends were cut back, 6 bases at V and 4 bases at J, with 16 bases in the middle. The CDR3 consists of 14 residues. Germline loops: CDR1 MNHEY, CDR2 SVGAGI. The CDR3 reads CASSVLGSMYEQYF. CDR3 in DNA: TGTGCCAGCAGCGTACTAGGAAGTATGTACGAGCAGTACTTC.

J is TRBJ2-2 and V is TRBV2; D possibly corresponds to TRBD2 (5 bases). The CDR3 consists of 13 residues. The V gene lost 6 bases and the J gene lost 7 bases, with 12 bases spanning the gap. Germline CDR1 SNHLY, CDR2 FYNNEI. As DNA, the CDR3 is TGTGCCAGCAGGCTTAGCGAGGGCGGGGAGCTGTTTTTT. Translation gives CASRLSEGGELFF.

This clone was recorded once. The chain couples TRBV7-2 to TRBJ2-7; possibly TRBD1 for D (6 bases). Germline CDR1 is SGHTA and CDR2 is FQGNSA. The CDR3 extends over 16 amino acids. The V and J ends lost 4 bases and 2 bases respectively, with 18 bases between them. Written as DNA, the CDR3 is TGTGCCAGCAGCTCGTACAGCGTTGGGGGCCCCTACGAGCAGTACTTC. It yields the protein CASSSYSVGGPYEQYF.

This clone was seen only once. This chain uses TRBV7-9 with TRBJ2-2; 7 nucleotides line up with TRBD2. This CDR3 has 14 amino acids. CDR1 is SEHNR, CDR2 FQNEAQ, per germline (reference sequence). The CDR3 DNA reads as TGTGCTTGTCCGGCGGGAGTTCTCACCGGGGAGCTGTTTTTT. Its translation is CACPAGVLTGELFF.

The chain has TRBV11-2 and TRBJ1-1; weak D call: TRBD1 (5 bases). The V end lost 6 bases, the J end lost 2 bases, and 16 bases lay between the germline ends. Germline CDR1 and CDR2: SGHAT and FQNNGV. This CDR3 has 15 amino acids. For the CDR3, the DNA is TGTGCCAGCAGTCTCGTCGGGGGGAGTAACACTGAAGCTTTCTTT. Protein: CASSLVGGSNTEAFF. Full variable domain (remainder filled in from reference TRBV11-2 and TRBJ1-1): EAGVAQSPRYKIIEKRQSVAFWCNPISGHATLYWYQQILGQGPKLLIQFQNNGVVDDSQLPKDRFSAERLKGVDSTLKIQPAKLEDSAVYLCASSLVGGSNTEAFFGQGTRLTVV.

This clone was counted between two and nine times. V is TRBV4-3 and J is TRBJ2-5, with D possibly being TRBD2 (6 bases). Germline CDR1 reads LGHNA; CDR2 reads YSLEER. V lost 3 bases and J 3 bases, leaving 8 bases between the germline ends. The CDR3 covers 13 residues. CDR3 DNA sequence: TGCGCCAGCAGCCAGGCGGGAAAAGAGACCCAGTACTTC. It specifies CASSQAGKETQYF.

The rearrangement joins TRBV6-4 to TRBJ2-2; 8 bases line up with TRBD1. Germline values: CDR1 MRHNA, CDR2 SNTAGT. The CDR3 totals 17 residues. Trimming took 0 bases from V and 6 from J; bases not matched to a gene: 9. The CDR3 region is CASSDSGGQGIAGELFF. Written as DNA, the CDR3 is TGTGCCAGCAGTGACTCGGGAGGACAGGGTATCGCCGGGGAGCTGTTTTTT.

The chain links TRBV19 to TRBJ2-7; 9 nucleotides line up with TRBD2. The J segment lost 4 bases and the V segment lost 4 bases, leaving 14 bases of the junction unmatched. CDR1 and CDR2 (germline): LNHDA, SQIVND (reference sequence). The CDR3 length is 17 residues. CDR3 nucleotides: TGTGCCAGTAGTACTTGGGGAGCGGGAGGATCAGTATACGAGCAGTACTTC. Protein: CASSTWGAGGSVYEQYF.

The chain combines TRBV7-9 with TRBJ2-3, with D unclear. The CDR3 is 11 amino acids. Between the trimmed V and J ends, which lost 5 bases and 3 bases, there was a span of 3 bases. Germline V gene lookup returns CDR1 SEHNR and CDR2 FQNEAQ (reference sequence). This CDR3 is CASSHTDTQYF. CDR3 nucleotides: TGTGCCAGCAGCCATACAGATACGCAGTATTTT.

About this clone: An end of the junction does not agree with germline; a read error may underlie this. J is TRBJ2-5 and V is TRBV7-7; 7 positions agree with TRBD2. Germline CDR1 and CDR2: SSHAT and FNYEAQ (reference sequence). This CDR3 comprises 16 residues. The CDR3 loop reads CASSPGLLVRQETQYF. The CDR3 DNA follows: TGTGCTAGCAGCCCGGGACTATTAGTAAGGCAAGAGACCCAGTACTTC. Based on the CDR3 plus reference TRBV7-7 and TRBJ2-5, the full variable domain is GAGVSQSPRYKVTKRGQDVTLRCDPISSHATLYWYQQALGQGPEFLTYFNYEAQPDKSGLPSDRFSAERPEGSISTLTIQRTEQRDSAMYRCASSPGLLVRQETQYFGPGTRLLVL.

V and J are TRBV9 and TRBJ2-5, with D possibly being TRBD2 (5 bases). Germline CDR1 reads SGDLS; CDR2 reads YYNGEE. The CDR3 totals 14 residues. Trimming cost V 4 bases and J 7 bases, with 17 bases left between them. In nucleotides, the CDR3 is TGTGCCAGCAGCCCACCGGACTCGTGGGTGACCCAGTACTTC. Protein sequence: CASSPPDSWVTQYF. The full variable domain, with the rest looked up from reference TRBV9 and TRBJ2-5, is DSGVTQTPKHLITATGQRVTLRCSPRSGDLSVYWYQQSLDQGLQFLIQYYNGEERAKGNILERFSAQQFPDLHSELNLSSLELGDSALYFCASSPPDSWVTQYFGPGTRLLVL.

The chain couples TRBV21-1 to TRBJ2-7; the table's D call, TRBD1, has no DNA check behind it. TRBV21-1 is an annotated pseudogene. The CDR3 length is 15 residues. In DNA form, the CDR3 reads TGTGCCAGCAGCCTAGAACAGGGCTGCTCCTACGAGCAGTACTTC. This encodes CASSLEQGCSYEQYF.

The V and J genes are TRBV10-3 and TRBJ2-2; TRBD1 aligns across 7 bases. This CDR3 is built from 14 residues. In germline, CDR1 is ENHRY, CDR2 SYGVKD. V was pared by 7 bases and J by 6 bases, with 8 bases of the junction left unmatched. CDR3 in DNA: TGTGCCATCACACCGGGACAGATGGCCGGGGAGCTGTTTTTT. It codes for CAITPGQMAGELFF.